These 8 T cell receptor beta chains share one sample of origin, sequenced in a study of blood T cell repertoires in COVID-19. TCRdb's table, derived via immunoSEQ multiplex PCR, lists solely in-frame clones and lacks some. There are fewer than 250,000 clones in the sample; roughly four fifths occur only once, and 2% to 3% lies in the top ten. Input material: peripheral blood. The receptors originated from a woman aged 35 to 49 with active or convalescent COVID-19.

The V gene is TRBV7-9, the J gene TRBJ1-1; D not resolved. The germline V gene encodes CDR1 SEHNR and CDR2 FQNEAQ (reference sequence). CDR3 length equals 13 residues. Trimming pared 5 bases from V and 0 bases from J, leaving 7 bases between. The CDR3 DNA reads TGTGCCAGCAGCGCCAACTTGAACACTGAAGCTTTCTTT. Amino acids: CASSANLNTEAFF.

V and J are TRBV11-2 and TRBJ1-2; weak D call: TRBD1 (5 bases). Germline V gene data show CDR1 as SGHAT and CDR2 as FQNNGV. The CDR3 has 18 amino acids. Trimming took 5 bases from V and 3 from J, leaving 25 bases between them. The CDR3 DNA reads TGTGCCAGCAGCCCCCGTCCTCAAGACAGTCGCCATTACTATGGCTACACCTTC. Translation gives CASSPRPQDSRHYYGYTF.

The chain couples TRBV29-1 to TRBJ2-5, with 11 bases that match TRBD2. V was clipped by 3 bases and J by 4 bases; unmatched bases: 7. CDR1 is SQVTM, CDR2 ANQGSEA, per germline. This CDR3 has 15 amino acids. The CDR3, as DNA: TGCAGCGTTGAGACAGGGACTAGCGGATTAGAGACCCAGTACTTC. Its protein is CSVETGTSGLETQYF.

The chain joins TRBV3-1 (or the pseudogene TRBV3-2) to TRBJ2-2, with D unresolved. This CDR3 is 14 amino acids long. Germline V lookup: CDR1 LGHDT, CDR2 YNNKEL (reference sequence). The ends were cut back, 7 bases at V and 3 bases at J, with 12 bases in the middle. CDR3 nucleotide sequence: TGTGCCAGCACCCCCGCGATTGACACCGGGGAGCTGTTTTTT. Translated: CASTPAIDTGELFF.

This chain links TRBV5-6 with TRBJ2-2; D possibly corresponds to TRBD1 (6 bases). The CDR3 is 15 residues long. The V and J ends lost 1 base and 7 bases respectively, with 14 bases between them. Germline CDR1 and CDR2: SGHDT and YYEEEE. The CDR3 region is CASSLLQGKGGELFF. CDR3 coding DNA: TGTGCCAGCAGCTTGTTACAGGGCAAGGGCGGGGAGCTGTTTTTT. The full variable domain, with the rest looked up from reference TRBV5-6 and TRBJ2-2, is DAGVTQSPTHLIKTRGQQVTLRCSPKSGHDTVSWYQQALGQGPQFIFQYYEEEERQRGNFPDRFSGHQFPNYSSELNVNALLLGDSALYLCASSLLQGKGGELFFGEGSRLTVL.

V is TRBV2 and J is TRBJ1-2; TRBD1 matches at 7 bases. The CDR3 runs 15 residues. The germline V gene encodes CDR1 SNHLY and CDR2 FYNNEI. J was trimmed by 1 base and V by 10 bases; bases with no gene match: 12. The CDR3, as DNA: TGTGCCACCCAGACAGGGTCGGGGCTTAACTATGGCTACACCTTC. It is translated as CATQTGSGLNYGYTF.

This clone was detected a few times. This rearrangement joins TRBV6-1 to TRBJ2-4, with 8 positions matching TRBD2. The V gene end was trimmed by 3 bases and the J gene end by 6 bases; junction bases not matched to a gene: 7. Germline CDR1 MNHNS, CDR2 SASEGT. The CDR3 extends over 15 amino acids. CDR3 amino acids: CASSDKGLVRNIQYF. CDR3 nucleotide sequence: TGTGCCAGCAGTGACAAGGGACTAGTGCGAAACATTCAGTACTTC.

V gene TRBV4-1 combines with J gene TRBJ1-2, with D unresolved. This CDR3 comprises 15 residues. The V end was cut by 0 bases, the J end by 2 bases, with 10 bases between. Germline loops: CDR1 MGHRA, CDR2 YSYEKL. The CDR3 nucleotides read TGCGCCAGCAGCCAAGATGGAGTCTACAACTATGGCTACACCTTC. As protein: CASSQDGVYNYGYTF.